This TCR beta chain was identified in a study of shared clonotypes between healthy human individuals (dated by TCRdb to the early 2020s). Concerning the study at large: A couple of women and a few men aged 18 to 49 years were included in the cohort. To increase sequencing depth and limit assay-specific biases, TCR repertoire library preparation and sequencing were carried out by different laboratories using diverse techniques. Between about 0.85 and 9.5 billion PBMCs per donor were obtained by leukapheresis. To estimate repertoire size and how much clonotype sharing occurs between individuals, the study deeply sequenced the blood TCR repertoires of roughly 5 healthy adults.

The study at large found these results: Pairwise subsampling led to the expectation that sequencing depth would affect the degree of clonotype sharing among donors. Because the study included a small number of donors, the genetic and exposure-history diversity represented was limited. Sampling was restricted to blood, and TCR repertoires in tissues likely differ from the TCR repertoires found in blood.

Using the deep immunoSEQ assay, multiplex PCR amplified TCR CDR3 regions from genomic DNA. Extracted genomic DNA from each cell subset was spread evenly across all wells of several immunoSEQ 96-well plates, with each plate serving as a replicate. For unsorted PBMC, each replicate PCR was loaded with roughly 0.3 ug genomic DNA, equivalent to 30,000 or so T cell genomes. Unsorted PBMC genomic DNA was sequenced across ten immunoSEQ deep assay plates. The purified libraries were quantified using a Qubit 3.0 fluorometer, sized with a Bioanalyzer 2100, and then quantified again using the KAPA Library Quantification kit. Each immunoSEQ 96-well plate was sequenced on its own single-read 150-cycle Illumina NextSeq 550 flow cell. In the original analysis: Because only junctional sequences without quality scores were contained in the immunoSEQ output, filtering matching that applied to full-length reads could not be performed. To assign V/J genes and CDR3, sequences were annotated against IMGT germline references using PyIR, a Python wrapper for IgBLAST v1.9. Reads were filtered out if the reads had weak V/J assignments (E-value above 1e-6), no CDR3, stop codons, out-of-frame junctions, or ambiguous translated residues. V3J clonotypes were defined as sequences sharing the same inferred V gene, J gene, and CDR3 amino acid sequence. To compute the percentage overlap between repertoires, the number of shared unique clonotypes was divided by the size of the smaller repertoire. Repertoire richness was assessed with RTK rarefaction, the Chao1 estimator, and Recon v2.1 estimates of unobserved clonotypes. Sourced from immuneACCESS, this table was stored by TCRdb with only in-frame sequences that have V and J called. A share of the clones is absent; for the studies checked, an unresolved V gene accounts for under half, and the remainder has no known explanation. D and trimming were read from the DNA, whereas the V and J calls and clone size are those reported in that table. Across this sample there are about half a million clones, with about 78% seen only once. More than 10% of the sample is taken by the ten largest.

Donors were healthy HIV-negative adults with no recently reported acute infections or vaccinations. Every donor was a Caucasian adult living in Nashville, Tennessee, USA. In the unsorted samples, some 94 million PBMCs were counted, and genomic DNA was extracted using the QIAamp DNA Blood Mini kit. Blood was obtained by leukapheresis, after which PBMCs were separated by Ficoll-Histopaque density gradient centrifugation and cryopreserved in liquid nitrogen vapor phase. Trimming takes 4 bases from V and 1 base from J, and the germline ends sit 12 bases apart. CDR1 and CDR2, looked up from the germline V gene, are SGHVS and FQNEAQ. The CDR3 starts with the cysteine, ends with the phenylalanine, and has 15 residues. Only the CDR3 DNA stays, 45 bases, in frame from base 1. To note about this clone: The antigen this receptor binds is unknown. Base qualities are missing; no much larger clone stands one base away.

This TCR was sampled from a woman in her thirties or forties in good health. Some clones in this sample may be carry-over from other donors' samples. The sample taken for sequencing was PBMCs. The chain joins TRBV7-8 to TRBJ2-3, with no reliable assignment of the D segment. The DNA reads as follows: TGTGCCAGCAGCTCCCGGGCTACGGGCACAGATACGCAGTATTTT. This encodes CASSSRATGTDTQYF.